This TCR beta chain originates from a study of cytomegalovirus exposure and HLA in healthy donors. Vbeta (60) and Jbeta (13) primers were used in the PCR. The protocol was immunoSEQ multiplex PCR, while the TCRdb copy is restricted to in-frame clones and leaves out a portion. The sample shows roughly 190,000 clones, roughly 73% of them seen only once. As for this clone: The sample carries other DNA sequences with the same CDR3.

Germline V lookup: CDR1 KGHSH, CDR2 LQKENI. V was clipped by 3 bases and J by 9 bases; unmatched bases: 6. The CDR3 extends over 14 amino acids. This receptor was identified in a female donor in good health and CMV-seronegative. V gene TRBV18 combines with J gene TRBJ1-1; 11 bases are shared with TRBD1. Sample: PBMCs. The CDR3 sequence is CASSPIGTGGQAFF. The CDR3 DNA sequence: TGTGCCAGCTCACCGATCGGGACAGGGGGGCAAGCTTTCTTT.